The 21 T cell receptor beta chains in this list originate from one sample, sequenced in a study of OX40 agonist ivuxolimab in advanced cancers. The data were produced by immunoSEQ multiplex PCR, yet TCRdb's version contains in-frame clones alone and is incomplete. The sample includes tens of thousands of clones, over 75% of them seen just once. Specimen: CD4+ or CD8+ T cells sorted from blood, collected in a trial of the OX40 agonist ivuxolimab. The receptors stem from an adult with an advanced solid tumor such as melanoma, head and neck, liver or kidney cancer.

This clone appeared once. The chain carries TRBV27 and TRBJ1-4; D remains unclear. The CDR3 consists of 17 residues. Looked up from germline, CDR1 is MNHEY and CDR2 is SMNVEV (reference sequence). Trimming removed 3 bases from V and 0 bases from J, with 14 bases in between. The CDR3 DNA follows: TGTGCCAGCAGTTTCTCCCCGCGAAGTGCAACTAATGAAAAACTGTTTTTT. Protein product: CASSFSPRSATNEKLFF.

The chain carries TRBV19 and TRBJ1-2; 9 bases align to TRBD1. The CDR3 sequence is 13 residues long. After removal of 2 bases from V and 7 bases from J, the junction contained 2 bases not matched to a gene. Germline CDR1 LNHDA, CDR2 SQIVND (reference sequence). CDR3 DNA: TGTGCCAGTAGTATATCGACAGGGGGTGGCTACACCTTC. This encodes CASSISTGGGYTF.

The chain is built from TRBV9 and TRBJ2-3; D uncertain. This CDR3 comprises 14 residues. Germline CDR1 is SGDLS and CDR2 is YYNGEE. With 0 bases removed from V and 2 bases from J, the gap between germline ends came to 7 bases. The CDR3 DNA reads as TGTGCCAGCAGCGTAGTGGGATCCACAGATACGCAGTATTTT. Its translation is CASSVVGSTDTQYF. Full variable domain (remainder filled in from reference TRBV9 and TRBJ2-3): DSGVTQTPKHLITATGQRVTLRCSPRSGDLSVYWYQQSLDQGLQFLIQYYNGEERAKGNILERFSAQQFPDLHSELNLSSLELGDSALYFCASSVVGSTDTQYFGPGTRLTVL.

The chain joins TRBV5-3 to TRBJ2-6, with D possibly being TRBD1 or TRBD2 (5 bases each). TRBV5-3 belongs to the ORF category, with a function that is uncertain. V was shortened by 5 bases and J by 2 bases, with 14 bases between the two germline ends. The CDR3 consists of 16 residues. This chain's CDR3 is CARSFPQGAGANVLTF. Here the CDR3 DNA reads TGTGCCAGAAGTTTTCCCCAGGGAGCTGGGGCCAACGTCCTGACTTTC.

The chain carries TRBV9 and TRBJ2-3; D is undetermined. Germline V CDR1 and CDR2: SGDLS, YYNGEE. The CDR3 has 12 residues. The V gene lost 4 bases and the J gene lost 3 bases, with 6 bases spanning the gap. The CDR3 DNA is TGTGCCAGCAGCCTGGAGACAGATACGCAGTATTTT. Amino acid sequence: CASSLETDTQYF.

CDR3 nucleotide sequence: TGTGCCAGCACAGGACAGGTTAACTGGGAGCAGTACTTC. It specifies CASTGQVNWEQYF. The V call is TRBV6-5, the J call TRBJ2-7; 7 bases are shared with TRBD1. The germline CDR1 and CDR2 sequences are MNHEY and SVGAGI. V dropped 7 bases and J dropped 7; count of bases not matched to a gene: 10. CDR3 length: 13 amino acids.

The chain is built from TRBV7-2 and TRBJ2-7; D assignment may be TRBD1 or TRBD2 (5 bases each). Germline-derived CDR1 and CDR2 are SGHTA and FQGNSA. V shed 5 bases and J shed 2 bases, with 13 bases lying between them. There are 14 residues in the CDR3. CDR3 residues: CASSPRVGAYEQYF. Here the CDR3 DNA reads TGTGCCAGCAGCCCCAGGGTGGGAGCCTACGAGCAGTACTTC.

This rearrangement joins TRBV10-2 to TRBJ2-6; either TRBD1 or TRBD2 may supply D (6 bases each). V dropped 3 bases and J dropped 4 bases, with 10 bases sitting between them. Germline values: CDR1 WSHSY, CDR2 SAAADI. This CDR3 has 15 amino acids. CDR3 coding DNA: TGCGCCAGCAGTGATCCGGGGGCCGGGGCCAACGTCCTGACTTTC. Translation: CASSDPGAGANVLTF.

The chain links TRBV19 to TRBJ2-1, with TRBD2 as a possible D gene (6 bases). CDR3 size: 16 residues. The germline CDR1 and CDR2 sequences are LNHDA and SQIVND (reference sequence). The V end was cut by 0 bases, the J end by 2 bases, with 11 bases between. The CDR3 spells CASSIDSSEPYNEQFF. In nucleotides, the CDR3 is TGTGCCAGTAGTATAGACTCTAGCGAACCCTACAATGAGCAGTTCTTC.

A few counts support this clone. This sequence joins TRBV7-9 and TRBJ2-3, with 8 bases that match TRBD2. Per germline, CDR1 SEHNR and CDR2 FQNEAQ (reference sequence). The length of the CDR3 is 18 residues. V shed 4 bases, J shed 0 bases, and the junction held 12 bases outside the gene matches. In nucleotides, the CDR3 is TGTGCCAGCAGCTCCAGCCGAATTAGCGGGGCGAGCACAGATACGCAGTATTTT. Translating it yields CASSSSRISGASTDTQYF.

This chain links TRBV5-1 with TRBJ1-3; no firm D call. The V gene's germline CDR1 is SGHRS and CDR2 YFSETQ. This CDR3 has 16 residues. V gave up 0 bases and J gave up 0 bases, with 10 bases separating them. The CDR3 region has the DNA TGCGCCAGCAGCTTGGTTACAGCGAACTCTGGAAACACCATATATTTT. Its translation: CASSLVTANSGNTIYF.

This rearrangement joins TRBV6-1 to TRBJ2-5; D is ambiguous. The DNA end lines up better with TRBJ2-7; the J call may be wrong. Germline loops: CDR1 MNHNS, CDR2 SASEGT. The CDR3 is 13 amino acids. CDR3 DNA sequence: TGTGCCAGCAGCGTCAGCATAGACTACGAGCAGTACTTC. It specifies CASSVSIDYEQYF.

The sample holds many counts of this clone. The chain combines TRBV18 with TRBJ1-1; no clear D. This CDR3 contains 15 residues. With 1 base removed from V and 4 bases from J, the gap between germline ends came to 13 bases. From germline, CDR1 is KGHSH and CDR2 LQKENI. The CDR3 is CASSPLPDKGTEAFF. In DNA, the CDR3 is TGTGCCAGCTCACCACTTCCGGATAAAGGCACTGAAGCTTTCTTT.

This clone was recorded only once. The chain is built from TRBV5-1 and TRBJ1-3, with 7 bases that match TRBD1. With 4 bases clipped from V and 0 bases from J, the junction kept 16 bases outside the gene matches. CDR1 SGHRS and CDR2 YFSETQ come from the germline V gene. The CDR3 has 19 residues. CDR3 sequence reads: CASSRGTAGSPGSGNTIYF. The DNA for the CDR3 is TGCGCCAGCAGCAGGGGGACAGCGGGTTCCCCCGGCTCTGGAAACACCATATATTTT.

V is TRBV27 and J is TRBJ2-1; the match to TRBD1 covers 8 bases. The V segment lost 4 bases and the J segment 7 bases; nucleotides outside the gene matches: 6. In germline, CDR1 is MNHEY, CDR2 SMNVEV (reference sequence). The CDR3 extends over 14 amino acids. The CDR3 here is CASSSTGAGNEQFF. The CDR3 bases are TGTGCCAGCAGTTCGACAGGGGCGGGGAATGAGCAGTTCTTC.

The chain links TRBV18 to TRBJ2-7; 10 nucleotides align to TRBD1. The CDR3 is made up of 15 amino acids. Germline trimming cut 6 bases from V and 6 bases from J; bases unmatched to any gene: 11. Germline lookup yields CDR1 KGHSH and CDR2 LQKENI. CDR3 in amino acids: CASSTPGTGVREQYF. In DNA, the CDR3 is TGTGCCAGCTCCACGCCCGGGACAGGGGTCCGCGAGCAGTACTTC. Combining the CDR3 with reference TRBV18 and TRBJ2-7 gives the whole variable domain NAGVMQNPRHLVRRRGQEARLRCSPMKGHSHVYWYRQLPEEGLKFMVYLQKENIIDESGMPKERFSAEFPKEGPSILRIQQVVRGDSAAYFCASSTPGTGVREQYFGPGTRLTVT.

The chain uses TRBV7-9 and TRBJ2-1; D is perhaps TRBD2 (7 bases). Germline V CDR1 and CDR2: SEHNR, FQNEAQ (reference sequence). V was shortened by 5 bases and J by 8 bases, with 19 bases between the two germline ends. This CDR3 is built from 15 residues. This CDR3 reads CASSLMGAGEDEQFF. The DNA of the CDR3 is TGTGCCAGCAGCCTGATGGGGGCGGGAGAGGATGAGCAGTTCTTC.

The genes are TRBV27 and TRBJ2-1, with D unresolved. CDR1 and CDR2 (germline): MNHEY, SMNVEV (reference sequence). Trimming cost V 8 bases and J 3 bases, with 17 bases left between them. The CDR3 contains 15 residues. The CDR3 sequence: CASGSLAALYNEQFF. CDR3 coding DNA: TGTGCCAGCGGATCACTTGCGGCCCTCTACAATGAGCAGTTCTTC.

This clone has a single count. The rearrangement uses TRBV7-2 and TRBJ2-7; possible D gene TRBD2, 6 bases. Looked up from germline, CDR1 is SGHTA and CDR2 is FQGNSA. This CDR3 is built from 15 residues. V was pared by 5 bases and J by 4 bases, with 18 bases between. CDR3 in DNA: TGTGCCAGCAGCAACCTAGAGTCGGGACTTTACGAGCAGTACTTC. Translated, it gives CASSNLESGLYEQYF.

V is TRBV5-1 and J is TRBJ2-2; D is uncertain. CDR3 length equals 15 residues. V lost 0 bases to trimming and J lost 2 bases, with 8 bases between them. Germline V gene lookup returns CDR1 SGHRS and CDR2 YFSETQ. The CDR3 is CASSLAGLNTGELFF. CDR3 DNA sequence: TGCGCCAGCAGCTTGGCCGGCCTCAACACCGGGGAGCTGTTTTTT.

The rearrangement uses TRBV6-4 and TRBJ2-5; tentative D call: TRBD2 (6 bases). V lost 5 bases to trimming and J lost 4 bases, with 11 bases between them. Germline V gene lookup returns CDR1 MRHNA and CDR2 SNTAGT. The CDR3 extends over 13 amino acids. CDR3 loop: CASSPGLGETQYF. CDR3 in DNA: TGTGCCAGCAGTCCGGGACTGGGAGAGACCCAGTACTTC.